This T cell receptor (beta chain) was captured in a study of blood T cell repertoires in COVID-19. Looking at the study overall: T cells, B-cell-depleted T cells, or PBMCs provided the cDNA or gDNA that served as material.

Repertoires were generated with immunoSEQ multiplex PCR, while TCRdb's copy carries only in-frame clones and drops some. The sample comprises some 350,000 clones, about 89% of which are singletons, and approximately 5% rests with the top ten. Germline loops: CDR1 SNHLY, CDR2 FYNNEI. This CDR3 comprises 15 residues. The germline V and J ends were trimmed by 4 bases and 7 bases, with 14 bases remaining between them. Individuals drawn from approximately 26 US areas were roughly 18 to 95 years old. Participants' own reports of clinical history determined their cohort assignment. Two negative PCRs, clearance, or symptom resolution characterized the recovered Cohort 3 donors. This clone has just a few counts.

This chain links TRBV2 with TRBJ1-6; D is unclear. Sequencing was carried out using PBMCs or T cells enriched from blood (not recorded which). The receptor's source is a woman in her 30s who had recovered from COVID-19. The CDR3 DNA reads TGTGCCAGCAGTGGGGCAGGAATGTCCAATTCACCCCTCCACTTT. It codes for CASSGAGMSNSPLHF. Using reference TRBV2 and TRBJ1-6 for the parts outside the CDR3, the full variable domain is EPEVTQTPSHQVTQMGQEVILRCVPISNHLYFYWYRQILGQKVEFLVSFYNNEISEKSEIFDDQFSVERPDGSNFTLKIRSTKLEDSAMYFCASSGAGMSNSPLHFGNGTRLTVT.